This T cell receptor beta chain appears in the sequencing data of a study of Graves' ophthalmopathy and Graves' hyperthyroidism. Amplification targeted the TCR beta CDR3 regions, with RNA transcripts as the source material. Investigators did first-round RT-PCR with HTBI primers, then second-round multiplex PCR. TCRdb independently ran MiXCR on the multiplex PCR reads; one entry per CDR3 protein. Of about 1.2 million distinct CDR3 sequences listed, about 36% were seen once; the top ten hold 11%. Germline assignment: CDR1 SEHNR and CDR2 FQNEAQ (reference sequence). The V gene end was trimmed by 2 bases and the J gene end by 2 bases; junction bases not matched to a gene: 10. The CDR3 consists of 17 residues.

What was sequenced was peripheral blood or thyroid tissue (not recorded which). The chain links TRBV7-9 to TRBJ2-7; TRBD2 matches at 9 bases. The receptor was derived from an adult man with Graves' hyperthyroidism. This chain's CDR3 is CASSLTGLTSGPYEQYF. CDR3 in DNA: TGTGCCAGCAGCTTAACGGGGTTGACTAGCGGACCCTACGAGCAGTACTTC.